The next 11 T cell receptor beta chains were all read from a single sample in a study of T-cell memory formation after mild COVID-19. TCRdb recomputed calls from the 5' RACE reads with MiXCR, one row per CDR3 protein. The sample consists of 150,000 to 200,000 distinct CDR3 sequences, about 28% of them appearing once. The sample was PBMCs or a T cell subset sorted from them (not recorded which). Receptor source: an adult woman who had mild COVID-19 (a few samples of this study predate the infection). Cell type and time point are not known.

The chain carries TRBV7-3 and TRBJ2-3; D uncertain. V lost 3 bases, J lost 1 base, and 5 bases lay in between. This CDR3 region has 13 residues. The V gene's germline CDR1 is SGHTA and CDR2 FQGTGA. The CDR3 DNA reads TGTGCCAGCAGCTTGCAGCGCACAGATACGCAGTATTTT. This translates into CASSLQRTDTQYF.

In this sample, this clonotype turned up a few times. This chain joins TRBV29-1 and TRBJ1-1, with TRBD1 identical over 8 bases. This CDR3 is 16 amino acids long. Germline CDR1 reads SQVTM; CDR2 reads ANQGSEA. The V segment lost 0 bases and the J segment 1 base; nucleotides outside the gene matches: 7. CDR3 sequence (DNA): TGCAGCGTTGAAGATCTAGGTACAGGGGGGAACACTGAAGCTTTCTTT. Its protein is CSVEDLGTGGNTEAFF.

The chain recombines TRBV29-1 with TRBJ1-2, with 9 bases fitting TRBD1. CDR3 size: 14 residues. The trim removed 6 bases at V and 1 base at J, leaving 6 bases unmatched. Looked up from germline, CDR1 is SQVTM and CDR2 is ANQGSEA. CDR3 sequence: CSVGGTGSNYGYTF. In DNA form, the CDR3 reads TGCAGCGTCGGGGGGACAGGGAGTAACTATGGCTACACCTTC.

This chain links TRBV6-6 with TRBJ2-5; D is ambiguous. This CDR3 spans 14 amino acids. Germline CDR1 reads MNHNY; CDR2 reads SVGAGI (reference sequence). V lost 0 bases and J 2 bases, leaving 7 bases between the germline ends. The CDR3 loop is CASSYSTQQETQYF. CDR3 in DNA: TGTGCCAGCAGTTACTCGACGCAGCAAGAGACCCAGTACTTC.

J is TRBJ1-1 and V is TRBV20-1, with a weak D call TRBD1 (5 bases). Trimming left V 1 base short and J 5 bases short, with 11 bases between. Germline CDR1 DFQATT, CDR2 SNEGSKA (reference sequence). The CDR3 is 13 residues long. The CDR3: CSARGRGRTEAFF. The CDR3 nucleotides read TGCAGTGCTAGAGGAAGGGGACGAACTGAAGCTTTCTTT.

This clonotype was seen only a few times. This CDR3 is CASSLGPGRTDTQYF. The DNA for the CDR3 is TGCGCCAGCAGCTTGGGACCAGGGCGAACAGATACGCAGTATTTT. The chain combines TRBV5-1 with TRBJ2-3, with D possibly TRBD1 on 5 matching bases. The V end lost 0 bases, the J end lost 3 bases, and 11 bases lay between the germline ends. In germline, CDR1 is SGHRS, CDR2 YFSETQ. This CDR3 has 15 amino acids.

The CDR3 protein is CAWRDPGQQYGYTF. DNA of the CDR3: TGTGCCTGGAGGGACCCCGGCCAGCAATATGGCTACACCTTC. The V and J genes are TRBV30 and TRBJ1-2, with D unresolved. Germline loops: CDR1 GTSNPN, CDR2 SVGIG (reference sequence). The CDR3 loop spans 14 amino acids. V lost 3 bases, J lost 5 bases, and 16 bases lay in between.

The CDR3, as DNA: TGTGCCAGCAGTGAAAGGGGGGGCGGAGGCTACACCTTC. Amino acids: CASSERGGGGYTF. The chain employs TRBV6-1 and TRBJ1-2; D might be TRBD1 (6 bases). Germline V gene sequence: CDR1 MNHNS, CDR2 SASEGT. The CDR3 runs to 13 residues. V gave up 2 bases and J gave up 8 bases, with 12 bases separating them.

The CDR3 DNA sequence: TGCGCCAGCAGCTTGATAGCTGGCACAGATACGCAGTATTTT. Its translation is CASSLIAGTDTQYF. The chain carries TRBV5-1 and TRBJ2-3, with no clear D. The CDR3 has 14 amino acids. The germline V gene encodes CDR1 SGHRS and CDR2 YFSETQ. Trimming removed 1 base from V and 1 base from J, with 7 bases in between. Variable domain in full (rest from reference TRBV5-1 and TRBJ2-3): KAGVTQTPRYLIKTRGQQVTLSCSPISGHRSVSWYQQTPGQGLQFLFEYFSETQRNKGNFPGRFSGRQFSNSRSEMNVSTLELGDSALYLCASSLIAGTDTQYFGPGTRLTVL.

The table lists this clonotype with a few counts. The chain links TRBV3-1 to TRBJ2-7, with 9 bases aligning to TRBD2. CDR1 is LGHDT, CDR2 YNNKEL, per germline (reference sequence). J lost 2 bases, V lost 4 bases, and 15 bases had no gene match. The CDR3 extends over 18 amino acids. In DNA form, the CDR3 reads TGTGCCAGCAGCCCTGGCCCAGCGGGAGGACCGAACCCCTACGAGCAGTACTTC. Residues: CASSPGPAGGPNPYEQYF.

In its sample, this clonotype was seen many times. V gene TRBV12-3 or TRBV12-4 combines with J gene TRBJ2-6; D unresolved. V was cut by 6 bases and J by 0 bases, with 6 bases left in between. This CDR3 is 14 amino acids long. The CDR3 region has the DNA TGTGCCAGCAGCCCCCCCTCTGGGGCCAACGTCCTGACTTTC. Translated: CASSPPSGANVLTF.